Below, one T cell receptor (beta chain) is given with its context. The RNA, roughly 0.45 to 1 ug, was put through reverse transcription using random hexamers. A single record per CDR3 protein comes from TCRdb applying MiXCR to the immunoSEQ multiplex PCR reads. The table shows about 180,000 distinct CDR3 sequences, with 85% to 95% occurring only once. The sample comes from a study of CD8 T cells in Susac syndrome. Study-wide context: The Susac syndrome patients that were sequenced included more than 5 with active disease and fewer than 10 in remission. Each patient with Susac syndrome, at the time of blood draw, was therapy-naive, on corticosteroids, or on intravenous immunoglobulin alone.

Sequencing of TCR beta, carried out with a high-throughput approach, was applied to CD8+ and CD4+ T cells from the blood. The recently defined diagnostic criteria for definite or probable disease were met by the Susac syndrome patients. CDR3 length: 14 residues. Trimming removed 3 bases at V and 1 base at J, with 9 bases between. This TCR derives from a human donor with Susac syndrome. Input material: CD4+ T cells from PBMCs. J is TRBJ1-1 and V is TRBV12-3 or TRBV12-4; perhaps TRBD1 as D (6 bases). CDR3 amino acids: CASSLGHTNTEAFF. The CDR3 DNA reads as TGTGCCAGCAGTTTGGGACACACGAACACTGAAGCTTTCTTT.